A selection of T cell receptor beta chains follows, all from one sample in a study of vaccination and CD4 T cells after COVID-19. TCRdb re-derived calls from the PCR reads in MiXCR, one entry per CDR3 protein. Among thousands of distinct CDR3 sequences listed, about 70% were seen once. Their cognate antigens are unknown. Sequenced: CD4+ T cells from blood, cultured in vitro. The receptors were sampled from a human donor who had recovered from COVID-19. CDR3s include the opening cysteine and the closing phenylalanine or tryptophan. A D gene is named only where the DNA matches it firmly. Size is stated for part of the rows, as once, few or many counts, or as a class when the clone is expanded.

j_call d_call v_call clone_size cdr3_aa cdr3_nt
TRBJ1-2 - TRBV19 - CASSMGGWNYGYTF TGTGCCAGTAGTATGGGGGGCTGGAACTATGGCTACACCTTC
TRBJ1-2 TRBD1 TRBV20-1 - CSARDLRGQNYGYTF TGCAGTGCTAGAGATTTAAGGGGGCAGAACTATGGCTACACCTTC
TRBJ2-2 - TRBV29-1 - CSVEVVGDNTGELFF TGCAGCGTTGAGGTAGTAGGGGATAACACCGGGGAGCTGTTTTTT
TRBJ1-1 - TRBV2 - CASSDLREANTEAFF TGTGCCAGCAGTGATCTCAGGGAGGCGAACACTGAAGCTTTCTTT
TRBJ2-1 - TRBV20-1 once CSALWGGISSYNEQFF TGCAGTGCGCTTTGGGGCGGGATAAGCTCCTACAATGAGCAGTTCTTC
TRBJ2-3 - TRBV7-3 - CASSLSGSNTDTQYF TGTGCCAGCAGCTTATCAGGCTCGAACACAGATACGCAGTATTTT
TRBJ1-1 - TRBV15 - CATSRESTGSAAFF TGTGCCACCAGCAGAGAGAGTACAGGGTCGGCAGCTTTCTTT
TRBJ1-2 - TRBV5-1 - CASSLGTHYGYTF TGCGCCAGCAGCCTGGGGACACACTATGGCTACACCTTC
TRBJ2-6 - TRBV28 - CASSGAHGANVLTF TGTGCCAGCAGTGGGGCGCATGGGGCCAACGTCCTGACTTTC
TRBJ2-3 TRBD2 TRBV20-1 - CSAKGTSSTDTQYF TGCAGTGCTAAGGGGACTAGTAGCACAGATACGCAGTATTTT
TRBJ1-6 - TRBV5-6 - CASSSHRTVVNSPLHF TGTGCCAGCAGCTCTCACCGGACGGTAGTAAATTCACCCCTCCACTTT
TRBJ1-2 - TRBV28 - CATQNKGANYGYTF TGTGCCACCCAAAATAAGGGAGCTAACTATGGCTACACCTTC
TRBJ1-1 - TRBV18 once CASSPPGATEAFF TGTGCCAGCTCACCACCGGGCGCCACTGAAGCTTTCTTT
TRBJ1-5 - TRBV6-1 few CASRPSGGDQPQHF TGTGCCAGCAGACCATCCGGGGGTGATCAGCCCCAGCATTTT
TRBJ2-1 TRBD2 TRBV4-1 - CASSQNLAGGPENEQFF TGCGCCAGCAGCCAAAACCTAGCGGGGGGGCCTGAAAATGAGCAGTTCTTC
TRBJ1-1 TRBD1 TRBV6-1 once CASGQGAAEAFF TGTGCCAGCGGACAGGGGGCCGCTGAAGCTTTCTTT
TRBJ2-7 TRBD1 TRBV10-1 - CASSGETGPHLVQYF TGCGCCAGCAGTGGAGAGACAGGGCCCCATCTGGTGCAGTACTTC
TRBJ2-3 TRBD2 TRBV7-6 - CASSSRISGVGADTQYF TGTGCCAGCAGCTCCCGTATTAGCGGGGTTGGCGCAGATACGCAGTATTTT
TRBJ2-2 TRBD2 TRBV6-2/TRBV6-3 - CASRIAGGNTGELFF TGTGCCAGCAGAATAGCGGGGGGGAACACCGGGGAGCTGTTTTTT
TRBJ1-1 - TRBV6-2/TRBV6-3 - CASRRLRNTEAFF TGTGCCAGCAGACGACTCAGGAACACTGAAGCTTTCTTT
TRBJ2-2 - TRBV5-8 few CASSLARITGELFF TGTGCCAGCAGCCTTGCTAGGATCACCGGGGAGCTGTTTTTT
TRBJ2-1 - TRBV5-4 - CASSLAGSSYNEQFF TGTGCCAGCAGCTTGGCCGGGAGCTCCTACAATGAGCAGTTCTTC
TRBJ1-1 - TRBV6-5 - CASSYYPANTEAFF TGTGCCAGCAGTTACTATCCGGCGAACACTGAAGCTTTCTTT
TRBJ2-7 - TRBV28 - CASSLKVPYEQYF TGTGCCAGCAGCCTCAAGGTACCCTACGAGCAGTACTTC
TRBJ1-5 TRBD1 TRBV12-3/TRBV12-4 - CASSFRGLGNQPQHF TGTGCCAGCAGTTTCAGGGGGCTGGGCAATCAGCCCCAGCATTTT
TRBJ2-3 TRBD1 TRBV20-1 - CSARILRDRGTDTQYF TGCAGTGCTAGGATTCTCCGGGACAGGGGCACAGATACGCAGTATTTT
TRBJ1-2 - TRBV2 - CATTLDRLAYGYTF TGTGCCACAACCCTCGACAGGCTTGCCTATGGCTACACCTTC
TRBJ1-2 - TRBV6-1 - CASSGQVNYGYTF TGTGCCAGCAGTGGTCAGGTTAACTATGGCTACACCTTC
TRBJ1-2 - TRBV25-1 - CATEEGPGTGYTF TGTGCCACCGAGGAGGGGCCAGGGACCGGCTACACCTTC
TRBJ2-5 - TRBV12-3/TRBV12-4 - CASRNSYMYQETQYF TGTGCCAGCCGGAACAGCTATATGTACCAAGAGACCCAGTACTTC
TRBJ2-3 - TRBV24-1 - CATSDPASTDTQYF TGTGCCACCAGTGATCCCGCTAGCACAGATACGCAGTATTTT
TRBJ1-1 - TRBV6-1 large CASSPGGLRRTEAFF TGTGCCAGCAGCCCCGGGGGGCTCCGGAGGACTGAAGCTTTCTTT
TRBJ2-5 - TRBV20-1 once CSQEGEATQYF TGCAGCCAAGAGGGAGAGGCGACCCAGTACTTC
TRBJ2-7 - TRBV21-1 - CASSVRRGARTAYEQYF TGTGCCAGCAGCGTCCGGAGGGGGGCGCGGACGGCCTACGAGCAGTACTTC
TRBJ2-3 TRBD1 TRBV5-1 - CASSPLGRSRTGATDTQYF TGCGCCAGCAGCCCCCTCGGGCGCTCCCGGACAGGGGCCACAGATACGCAGTATTTT
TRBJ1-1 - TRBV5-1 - CASSLDRTNTEAFF TGCGCCAGCAGCTTGGACAGGACGAACACTGAAGCTTTCTTT
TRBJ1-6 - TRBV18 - CASSPHPSDNSPLHF TGTGCCAGCTCACCACACCCGTCCGATAATTCACCCCTCCACTTT
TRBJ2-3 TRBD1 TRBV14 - CASTPTGGDTQYF TGTGCCAGCACCCCGACAGGGGGGGATACGCAGTATTTT
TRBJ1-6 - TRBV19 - CASGIESNSPLHF TGTGCCAGTGGAATTGAATCTAATTCACCCCTCCACTTT
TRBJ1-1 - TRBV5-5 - CASSFFPPPGGTEAFF TGTGCCAGCAGCTTTTTCCCTCCCCCGGGGGGCACTGAAGCTTTCTTT
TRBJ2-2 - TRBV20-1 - CSAYKAEGELFF TGCAGTGCTTACAAAGCCGAAGGGGAGCTGTTCTTT
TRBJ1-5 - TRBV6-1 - CASSARTSNQPQHF TGTGCCAGCAGTGCGCGCACTAGCAATCAGCCCCAGCATTTT
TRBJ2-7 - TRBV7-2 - CASSLVGQAYEQYF TGTGCCAGCAGCTTAGTGGGTCAGGCCTACGAGCAGTACTTC
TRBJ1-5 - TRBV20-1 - CSARAGLGPQHF TGCAGTGCTAGAGCAGGGTTGGGGCCCCAGCATTTT
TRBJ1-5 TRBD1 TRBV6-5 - CASSSRTGGNQPQHF TGTGCCAGCAGTTCCAGGACAGGGGGCAATCAGCCCCAGCATTTT
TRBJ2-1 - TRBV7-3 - CASSLSASHNEQFF TGTGCCAGCAGCTTATCCGCCAGCCACAATGAGCAGTTCTTC
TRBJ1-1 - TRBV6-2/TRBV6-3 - CASSYVQGNTEAFF TGTGCCAGCAGTTACGTACAGGGGAACACTGAAGCTTTCTTT
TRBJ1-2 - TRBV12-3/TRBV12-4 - CASSPRQGNGYTF TGTGCCAGCAGTCCTCGACAAGGAAATGGCTACACCTTC
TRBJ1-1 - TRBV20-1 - CSARVGTTSYTEAFF TGCAGTGCTAGAGTAGGGACAACTTCTTACACTGAAGCTTTCTTT
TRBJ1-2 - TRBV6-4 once CASNRGGRVCYGYTF TGTGCCAGCAATAGAGGGGGAAGAGTTTGCTATGGCTACACCTTC
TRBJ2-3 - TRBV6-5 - CASSYSGRDTQYF TGTGCCAGCAGTTACAGTGGCAGAGATACGCAGTATTTT
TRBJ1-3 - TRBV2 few CASRQLGNTIYF TGTGCCAGCAGACAGCTGGGAAACACCATATATTTT
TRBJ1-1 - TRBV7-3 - CASSLTTISGTEAFF TGTGCCAGCAGCTTAACCACGATATCTGGGACTGAAGCTTTCTTT